The following is a T cell receptor (beta chain) sequence with its context. Its antigen remains unidentified. The junction had 4 bases not matched to a gene; V was cut back by 5 bases and J by 1 base. Germline loops: CDR1 SGHRS, CDR2 YFSETQ. This CDR3 region has 15 residues. This entry is derived from a study of graft-versus-host responses after intestinal transplantation. Overall study: Every recipient had anti-thymocyte globulin induction and approximately 3 years of tacrolimus plus steroids.

This table comes from immunoSEQ multiplex PCR, and its TCRdb copy is limited to in-frame clones, with some not included. The sample holds approximately 18,000 clones; approximately 95% are singletons and the top ten take about 0.8%. Study-level points and caveats: Those patients showing graft-donor T cell macrochimerism displayed high graft-versus-host to host-versus-graft clonal ratios in allografts. Association was observed between peak circulating GvH clone levels and early post-transplant HvG declines.

The origin of this receptor is a human patient who received an intestinal transplant, so some T cells may come from the graft donor. The J gene is TRBJ2-3, the V gene TRBV5-1; TRBD2 matches 10 bases. Material: PBMCs, obtained 23 days after intestinal transplant. CDR3: CASRFGLAGTDTQYF. The CDR3 nucleotides read TGCGCCAGCAGATTCGGACTAGCGGGCACAGATACGCAGTATTTT.